Listed below are T cell receptor beta chains from one sample, sequenced in a study of CD8+ T cells in alopecia areata. TCRdb's copy holds only in-frame clones and misses some; the assay was immunoSEQ multiplex PCR. The data show about 180,000 clones, approximately 59% seen once. The sample in question was CD4+ T cells sorted from blood, obtained at week 0. These receptors all come from a human donor with alopecia areata. The conserved cysteine and the conserved F or W are not part of the CDR3 here. D genes are given only for firm matches. For some rows the clone size is stated as once, few or many, or as a class when expanded; others skip it.

-	TRBJ2-7	-	TRBV29-1	SVWDIGRSYEQY
few	TRBJ1-2	TRBD1	TRBV9	ASSVGTGNGYT
-	TRBJ1-2	-	TRBV27	ASSLGAGNNYGYT
-	TRBJ1-2	-	TRBV23-1	ASSQSAGPHYGYT
few	TRBJ2-1	-	TRBV5-1	ASSLGTYNEQF
-	TRBJ2-2	TRBD1	TRBV6-5	ASSRTGTGELF
few	TRBJ2-7	-	TRBV20-1	SRYEQY
-	TRBJ1-2	TRBD1	TRBV25-1	ASSEGGRGNGYT
-	TRBJ2-6	-	TRBV18	ASSPPRGGLNSGANVLT
-	TRBJ2-5	-	TRBV30	AWGAEETQY
-	TRBJ1-1	-	TRBV29-1	SVLTVEAF
-	TRBJ2-3	-	TRBV5-6	ATMRGPDTQY
-	TRBJ2-3	TRBD1	TRBV25-1	ASSDRQGARADTQY
-	TRBJ1-6	-	TRBV15	ATSRVGVSKAIYNSPLH
-	TRBJ2-3	-	TRBV5-6	ASSLLDTGTDTQY
-	TRBJ1-3	-	TRBV5-1	ASSPVVSAGNTIY
few	TRBJ2-3	-	TRBV5-1	ASSIRDNTDTQY
-	TRBJ1-3	-	TRBV15	ATSEAGSGNTIY
-	TRBJ1-6	TRBD1	TRBV30	AWRADRGSPLH
-	TRBJ2-7	-	TRBV6-5	ASSRSTNSYEQY
-	TRBJ2-7	-	TRBV9	ASSVGSSPNEQY
few	TRBJ1-2	-	TRBV29-1	SVEQNYGYT
-	TRBJ1-5	TRBD1	TRBV18	ASSPGTGTGQPQH
few	TRBJ1-1	-	TRBV6-5	ASSRGQLNTEAF
few	TRBJ1-4	-	TRBV15	ATSRAGEKLF
-	TRBJ2-3	-	TRBV18	ASSPSDWPDTQY
-	TRBJ1-5	-	TRBV6-1	ASSAREGQPQH
-	TRBJ2-3	-	TRBV10-3	AIMGFGDTQY
-	TRBJ2-7	-	TRBV2	ASIKGYEQY
-	TRBJ1-2	TRBD1	TRBV4-2	ASSHLGTADGYT
few	TRBJ1-2	-	TRBV29-1	SVGGDYGYT
-	TRBJ1-2	-	TRBV29-1	SVEDPPGFIYGYT
-	TRBJ1-6	-	TRBV2	ASGGENSPLH
-	TRBJ1-1	-	TRBV5-1	ASSSDMNTEAF
few	TRBJ2-3	TRBD1	TRBV25-1	ASSESGGGTDTQY
once	TRBJ2-5	-	TRBV25-1	ASSAGHREGGQY
-	TRBJ1-1	-	TRBV29-1	SVGPLMNTEAF
-	TRBJ2-3	-	TRBV27	ASSYKAGSTIGALDTQY
once	TRBJ1-5	-	TRBV2	ASTLGGTSPQH
-	TRBJ1-4	TRBD1	TRBV5-1	ASSIGQANEKLF
-	TRBJ2-2	TRBD1	TRBV30	AWIPPGTGGTGELF
-	TRBJ1-6	TRBD1	TRBV7-3	ASSLSGGNSPLH
-	TRBJ1-5	-	TRBV15	ATRVGDQPQH
-	TRBJ2-3	-	TRBV5-4	ASSLEGTDTQY
-	TRBJ2-2	-	TRBV2	ASRLEARATTNTGELF
few	TRBJ1-2	-	TRBV6-5	ASSPDSSYGYT
-	TRBJ1-6	-	TRBV4-2	ASSQGLSPLH
-	TRBJ2-7	-	TRBV29-1	SVGWGIEQY
-	TRBJ2-1	-	TRBV11-2	ASSSGEQF
few	TRBJ2-3	-	TRBV30	AWTRDNTDTQY
few	TRBJ2-3	-	TRBV15	ATSRTAPWKDTQY